The clone carrying this T cell receptor (beta chain) was seen a single time. The antigen is not known. This sample is part of a study of graft-versus-host responses after intestinal transplantation. On the study more broadly: Transplant types were multivisceral, liver-intestinal, or isolated intestinal. Every recipient underwent anti-thymocyte globulin induction, then tacrolimus and steroids for two to four years. Study-level points and caveats: Where graft-donor T cell macrochimerism was present, patients had high graft-versus-host to host-versus-graft clonal ratios in allografts. After transplant, early declines in HvG clones were associated with peak levels of circulating GvH clones.

Trimming removed 0 bases from V and 4 bases from J, with 22 bases in between. This CDR3 contains 18 residues. Germline CDR1 and CDR2: MGHRA and YSYEKL. Clones were sequenced by immunoSEQ multiplex PCR, and TCRdb holds only the in-frame ones, with some missing. The sample records about 97,000 clones, around 90% being singletons. This receptor was identified in a human patient who received an intestinal transplant, so some T cells may come from the graft donor. The chain has TRBV4-1 and TRBJ2-7, with D perhaps TRBD2 (6 bases). This material consisted of PBMCs, taken approximately 420 days after intestinal transplant. The CDR3 spells CASSQDHLFGRGTYEQYF. For the CDR3, the DNA is TGCGCCAGCAGCCAAGATCATCTGTTCGGACGGGGGACTTACGAGCAGTACTTC.